The entry that follows covers one TCR beta chain sequence. Germline CDR1 reads SGDLS; CDR2 reads YYNGEE. The CDR3 is 14 residues long. V dropped 4 bases and J dropped 3; count of bases not matched to a gene: 5. In the authors' workflow: Cell counts per sample came from amplifying reference gene primers. Libraries were prepared by immunoSEQ multiplex PCR; TCRdb keeps only in-frame clonotypes and omits some of them. V and J calls and clone size are as listed in that table; D and trimming were resolved from the DNA. The table has about 280,000 clones, approximately 88% seen once. The data originate from a study of blood T cell repertoires in COVID-19. Study context: COVID-19 samples collected from the United States, Italy and Spain covered acute and convalescent phases. Sample material is recorded as cDNA or gDNA derived from T cells, B-cell-depleted T cells, or PBMCs.

The sequence was collected from a man aged 18 to 29 with active or convalescent COVID-19. The genes are TRBV9 and TRBJ2-7; 9 bases map to TRBD1. The sample taken for sequencing was peripheral blood. CDR3 DNA sequence: TGTGCCAGCAGCAAAGGGACAGGGTTCTACGAGCAGTACTTC. Translated, it gives CASSKGTGFYEQYF.